These 10 T cell receptor beta chains were all obtained from the same sample, sequenced in a study of identical twins. TCRdb redid the calling of the 5' RACE reads with MiXCR, one entry per CDR3 protein. The sample includes approximately 300,000 distinct CDR3 sequences, 8.5% to 9.5% of them seen just once. These same data were also listed under a study on yellow fever vaccine responses in identical twins.

The sample comprised CD8+ T cells sorted from blood. The receptors stem from a young woman in good health.

The V gene is TRBV2, the J gene TRBJ2-3; either TRBD1 or TRBD2 may fit D (5 bases each). The CDR3 totals 14 residues. The V end was cut by 7 bases, the J end by 6 bases, with 17 bases between. Germline V gene lookup returns CDR1 SNHLY and CDR2 FYNNEI. The CDR3 here is CASIQDPEGDTQYF. Here the CDR3 DNA reads TGTGCCAGCATACAGGACCCTGAGGGGGATACGCAGTATTTT.

The chain links TRBV19 to TRBJ2-7; 10 bases match TRBD1. CDR1 and CDR2 from the germline V gene are LNHDA and SQIVND (reference sequence). The ends lost 4 bases at V and 3 bases at J; junction bases unmatched: 6. The CDR3 is 15 residues long. The CDR3 loop reads CASSTGQGILYEQYF. DNA for the CDR3: TGTGCCAGTAGTACGGGACAGGGGATCCTCTACGAGCAGTACTTC.

This clonotype was found a few times. The chain couples TRBV20-1 to TRBJ2-2; D unresolved. V lost 2 bases, J lost 8 bases, and 9 bases lay in between. The germline V gene encodes CDR1 DFQATT and CDR2 SNEGSKA (reference sequence). CDR3 length: 12 amino acids. The CDR3 DNA is TGCAGTGCTAGATCCGTGGGAGGGGAGCTGTTTTTT. This encodes CSARSVGGELFF.

The chain recombines TRBV7-9 with TRBJ2-7, with no clear D. Trimming cost V 4 bases and J 5 bases, with 12 bases left between them. The CDR3 has 13 residues. CDR1 is SEHNR and CDR2 is FQNEAQ in the germline V gene (reference sequence). CDR3 region: CASSSDLDNEQYF. CDR3 coding DNA: TGTGCCAGCAGCTCCGACCTCGACAACGAGCAGTACTTC. Full variable domain (remainder filled in from reference TRBV7-9 and TRBJ2-7): DTGVSQNPRHKITKRGQNVTFRCDPISEHNRLYWYRQTLGQGPEFLTYFQNEAQLEKSRLLSDRFSAERPKGSFSTLEIQRTEQGDSAMYLCASSSDLDNEQYFGPGTRLTVT.

This clonotype came up a few times. The chain is built from TRBV5-1 and TRBJ2-3; tentatively, D is TRBD1 (6 bases). Trimming shortened V by 2 bases and J by 2 bases, and 15 bases separated the two germline ends. Germline V lookup: CDR1 SGHRS, CDR2 YFSETQ. The CDR3 contains 16 residues. In DNA, the CDR3 is TGCGCCAGCAGCTTTGCCGGGACAACCCTCACAGATACGCAGTATTTT. Translated, it gives CASSFAGTTLTDTQYF.

This clonotype was counted only a few times. This chain joins TRBV7-3 and TRBJ2-3; D might be TRBD2 (5 bases). The CDR3 has 13 amino acids. Trimming stripped 5 bases from V and 11 bases from J, with 17 bases between. Looked up from germline, CDR1 is SGHTA and CDR2 is FQGTGA. CDR3: CASSLTDPGEQYF. The CDR3 nucleotides are TGTGCCAGCAGCCTTACCGACCCCGGGGAGCAGTATTTT. Filled out from reference TRBV7-3 and TRBJ2-3, the complete variable domain reads GAGVSQTPSNKVTEKGKYVELRCDPISGHTALYWYRQSLGQGPEFLIYFQGTGAADDSGLPNDRFFAVRPEGSVSTLKIQRTERGDSAVYLCASSLTDPGEQYFGPGTRLTVL.

This clonotype appeared many times. This chain uses TRBV7-3 with TRBJ2-7; the D is unclear. The CDR3 is 13 residues long. The V and J ends lost 5 bases and 1 base respectively, with 9 bases between them. Germline-derived CDR1 and CDR2 are SGHTA and FQGTGA. The CDR3 is CASSPDLSYEQYF. The CDR3 coding sequence is TGTGCCAGCAGCCCTGATCTATCCTACGAGCAGTACTTC. The complete variable domain, with remaining parts taken from reference TRBV7-3 and TRBJ2-7, reads GAGVSQTPSNKVTEKGKYVELRCDPISGHTALYWYRQSLGQGPEFLIYFQGTGAADDSGLPNDRFFAVRPEGSVSTLKIQRTERGDSAVYLCASSPDLSYEQYFGPGTRLTVT.

This clonotype was recorded a few times. The V and J genes are TRBV11-2 and TRBJ2-5; 7 bases are shared with TRBD1. CDR1 is SGHAT, CDR2 FQNNGV, per germline. This CDR3 spans 19 amino acids. The V gene end was trimmed by 5 bases and the J gene end by 4 bases; junction bases not matched to a gene: 22. Here the CDR3 reads CASSTLLRDRILFGETQYF. The CDR3 coding sequence is TGTGCCAGCAGCACTCTTCTCCGGGACAGAATCCTTTTTGGAGAGACCCAGTACTTC.

The V call is TRBV27, the J call TRBJ2-3; D gene uncertain. CDR1 and CDR2 (germline): MNHEY, SMNVEV (reference sequence). The V end was cut by 5 bases, the J end by 8 bases, with 14 bases between. This CDR3 region has 13 residues. The CDR3 bases are TGTGCCAGCAGTCAATATTCTAACCCTACGCAGTATTTT. It encodes CASSQYSNPTQYF.

This clonotype was seen many times. The chain carries TRBV7-6 and TRBJ1-6; the match to TRBD1 covers 7 bases. With V trimmed by 5 bases and J by 8 bases, 9 bases remained unmatched. CDR3 length: 15 residues. Germline lookup yields CDR1 SGHVS and CDR2 FNYEAQ. The CDR3 is CASSERGTDYSPLHF. The CDR3 DNA reads as TGTGCCAGCAGCGAGAGGGGGACAGACTATTCACCCCTCCACTTT. The complete variable domain, with remaining parts taken from reference TRBV7-6 and TRBJ1-6, reads GAGVSQSPRYKVTKRGQDVALRCDPISGHVSLYWYRQALGQGPEFLTYFNYEAQQDKSGLPNDRFSAERPEGSISTLTIQRTEQRDSAMYRCASSERGTDYSPLHFGNGTRLTVT.